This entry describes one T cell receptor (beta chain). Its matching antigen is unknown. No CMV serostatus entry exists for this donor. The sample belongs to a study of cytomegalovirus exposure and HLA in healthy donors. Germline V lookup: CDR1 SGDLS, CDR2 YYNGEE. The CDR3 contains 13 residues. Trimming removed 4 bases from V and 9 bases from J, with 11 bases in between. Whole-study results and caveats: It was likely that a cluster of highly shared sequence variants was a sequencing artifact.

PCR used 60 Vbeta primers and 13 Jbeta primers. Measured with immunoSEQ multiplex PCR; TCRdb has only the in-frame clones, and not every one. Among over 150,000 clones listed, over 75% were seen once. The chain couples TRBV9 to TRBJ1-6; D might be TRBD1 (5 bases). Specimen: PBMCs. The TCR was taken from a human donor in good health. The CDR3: CASSYAGGSPLHF. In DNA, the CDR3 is TGTGCCAGCAGCTACGCCGGGGGTTCACCCCTCCACTTT.